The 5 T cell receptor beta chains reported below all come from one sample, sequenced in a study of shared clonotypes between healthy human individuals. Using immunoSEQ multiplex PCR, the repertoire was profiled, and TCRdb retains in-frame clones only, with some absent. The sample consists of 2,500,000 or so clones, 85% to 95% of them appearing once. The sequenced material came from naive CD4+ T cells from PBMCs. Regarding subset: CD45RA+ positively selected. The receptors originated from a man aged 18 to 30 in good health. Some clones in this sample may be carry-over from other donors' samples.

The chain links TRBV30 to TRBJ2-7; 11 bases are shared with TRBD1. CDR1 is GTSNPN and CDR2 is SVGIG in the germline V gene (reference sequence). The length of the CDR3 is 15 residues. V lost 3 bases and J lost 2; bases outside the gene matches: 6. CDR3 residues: CAWRPPGQGAYEQYF. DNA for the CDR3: TGTGCCTGGAGACCCCCGGGACAGGGGGCCTACGAGCAGTACTTC.

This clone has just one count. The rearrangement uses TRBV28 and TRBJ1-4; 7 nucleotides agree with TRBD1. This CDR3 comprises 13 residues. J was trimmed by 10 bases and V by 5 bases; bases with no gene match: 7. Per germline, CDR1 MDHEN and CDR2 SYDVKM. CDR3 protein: CASSQTGYGKLFF. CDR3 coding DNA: TGTGCCAGCAGTCAGACAGGGTACGGAAAACTGTTTTTT.

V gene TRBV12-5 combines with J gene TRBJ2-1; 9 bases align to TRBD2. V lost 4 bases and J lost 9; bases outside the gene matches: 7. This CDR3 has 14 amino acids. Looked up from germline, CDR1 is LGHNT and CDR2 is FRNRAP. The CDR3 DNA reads TGTGCTAGTGGTTGGATTAGCGGGAGTGGTGAGCAGTTCTTC. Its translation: CASGWISGSGEQFF. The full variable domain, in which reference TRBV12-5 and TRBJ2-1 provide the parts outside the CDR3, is DARVTQTPRHKVTEMGQEVTMRCQPILGHNTVFWYRQTMMQGLELLAYFRNRAPLDDSGMPKDRFSAEMPDATLATLKIQPSEPRDSAVYFCASGWISGSGEQFFGPGTRLTVL.

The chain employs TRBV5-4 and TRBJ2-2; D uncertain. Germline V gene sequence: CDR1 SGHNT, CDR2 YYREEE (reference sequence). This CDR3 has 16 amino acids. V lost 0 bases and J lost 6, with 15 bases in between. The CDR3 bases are TGTGCCAGCAGCTTGGGGGCAGTCTTGGACGCCGGGGAGCTGTTTTTT. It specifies CASSLGAVLDAGELFF. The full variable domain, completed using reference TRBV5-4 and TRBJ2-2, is ETGVTQSPTHLIKTRGQQVTLRCSSQSGHNTVSWYQQALGQGPQFIFQYYREEENGRGNFPPRFSGLQFPNYSSELNVNALELDDSALYLCASSLGAVLDAGELFFGEGSRLTVL.

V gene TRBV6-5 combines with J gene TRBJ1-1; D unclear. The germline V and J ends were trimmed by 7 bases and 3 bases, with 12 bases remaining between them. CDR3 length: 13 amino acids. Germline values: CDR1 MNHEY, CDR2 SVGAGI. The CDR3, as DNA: TGTGCCAGCACCAGATCCCGGGACACTGAAGCTTTCTTT. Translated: CASTRSRDTEAFF.